Below, 5 T cell receptor beta chains from the same sample are listed, as sequenced in a study of cytomegalovirus exposure and HLA in healthy donors. The PCR ran on 60 Vbeta and 13 Jbeta primers. TCRdb keeps only in-frame clones here, not all; method: immunoSEQ multiplex PCR. The profile shows 150,000 to 170,000 clones, 65% to 75% of them singletons. The sample consisted of PBMCs. These receptors were collected from a man aged 25 to 40 in good health and CMV-seronegative.

CDR3 protein: CASSVAGGKTQYF. The CDR3 DNA sequence: TGTGCCAGCAGCGTAGCGGGGGGAAAGACCCAGTACTTC. The rearrangement uses TRBV9 and TRBJ2-5; 7 nucleotides line up with TRBD2. Trimming at V came to 0 bases and at J to 6 bases, leaving 2 bases not matched to a gene. Germline loops: CDR1 SGDLS, CDR2 YYNGEE. The CDR3 sequence is 13 residues long.

The chain uses TRBV30 and TRBJ1-1, with D uncertain. Per germline, CDR1 GTSNPN and CDR2 SVGIG (reference sequence). V was trimmed by 0 bases and J by 0 bases, leaving 8 bases between them. The CDR3 contains 14 residues. For the CDR3, the DNA is TGTGCCTGGAGTGTGGATGGGCTGAACACTGAAGCTTTCTTT. Encoded protein: CAWSVDGLNTEAFF.

The chain is built from TRBV7-9 and TRBJ1-4, with D possibly matching TRBD1 (5 bases). CDR1 is SEHNR and CDR2 is FQNEAQ in the germline V gene (reference sequence). V lost 5 bases to trimming and J lost 5 bases, with 12 bases between them. The CDR3 extends over 14 amino acids. CDR3 DNA sequence: TGTGCCAGCAGCCTACGACAGACGAATGAAAAACTGTTTTTT. This gives the protein CASSLRQTNEKLFF. Using reference TRBV7-9 and TRBJ1-4 for the parts outside the CDR3, the full variable domain is DTGVSQNPRHKITKRGQNVTFRCDPISEHNRLYWYRQTLGQGPEFLTYFQNEAQLEKSRLLSDRFSAERPKGSFSTLEIQRTEQGDSAMYLCASSLRQTNEKLFFGSGTQLSVL.

The count of this clone is one. The chain couples TRBV5-1 to TRBJ2-1; the match to TRBD2 covers 8 bases. V lost 4 bases, J lost 9 bases, and 6 bases stayed unmatched. Germline V CDR1 and CDR2: SGHRS, YFSETQ. The CDR3 sequence is 13 residues long. The CDR3 protein is CASSQRGLSEQFF. DNA of the CDR3: TGCGCCAGCAGCCAGCGGGGGCTAAGTGAGCAGTTCTTC. The variable domain in full, completed from reference TRBV5-1 and TRBJ2-1, reads KAGVTQTPRYLIKTRGQQVTLSCSPISGHRSVSWYQQTPGQGLQFLFEYFSETQRNKGNFPGRFSGRQFSNSRSEMNVSTLELGDSALYLCASSQRGLSEQFFGPGTRLTVL.

This clone showed up just a few times. The genes are TRBV27 and TRBJ2-1; 8 bases align to TRBD1. V shed 3 bases and J 5 bases; nucleotides not matched to a gene: 6. CDR1 MNHEY and CDR2 SMNVEV come from the germline V gene (reference sequence). The CDR3 extends over 15 amino acids. In nucleotides, the CDR3 is TGTGCCAGCAGTTTTGGGACAGGACTAAACAATGAGCAGTTCTTC. Its translation: CASSFGTGLNNEQFF.